Each of the 4 T cell receptor beta chains below was sequenced from the same sample in a study of vaccination effects on CD4 cells after COVID-19. Antigens of these TCRs are unknown. Sequencing used immunoSEQ multiplex PCR; TCRdb keeps in-frame clones, though not all of them. The sample includes about 20,000 clones, approximately 74% of them seen just once. Pools of viral peptides were used by the ViraFEST assay to expand antigen-specific CD4+ T cells ahead of sequencing. Scientists isolated CD4+ T cells after a roughly nine-day culture period ended. SARS-CoV-2 infection was confirmed by PCR in the person between March and December 2020. This specimen consisted of CD4+ T cells from PBMCs cultured with SARS-CoV-2 spike peptides, obtained before COVID-19 vaccination. These receptors were taken from a human donor who had a prior SARS-CoV-2 infection.

In this sample, this clone turned up a few times. CDR3 region: CASSYDSYEQYF. DNA for the CDR3: TGCGCCAGCAGTTATGACAGCTACGAGCAGTACTTC. V usage is TRBV5-1 and J usage is TRBJ2-7, with TRBD1 as a possible D gene (5 bases). The CDR3 covers 12 residues. Between the trimmed V and J ends, which lost 5 bases and 3 bases, there was a span of 9 bases. Germline lookup yields CDR1 SGHRS and CDR2 YFSETQ.

The V gene is TRBV18, the J gene TRBJ1-4; 8 nucleotides match TRBD1. Germline trimming cut 6 bases from V and 8 bases from J; bases unmatched to any gene: 8. Germline V gene sequence: CDR1 KGHSH, CDR2 LQKENI. The CDR3 extends over 14 amino acids. Written as DNA, the CDR3 is TGTGCCAGCTCGGGCGGGACAGGAGGCGAAAAACTGTTTTTT. It translates to CASSGGTGGEKLFF.

This clone was picked up a small number of times. A junction boundary mismatches the germline segment, possibly from a read error. The V gene is TRBV7-3, the J gene TRBJ1-1; no firm D call. CDR1 is SGHTA, CDR2 FQGTGA, per germline. CDR3 size: 13 residues. The CDR3 DNA reads TGTGCCAGCAGCCTGACCGGGCCCATCCCCGAGAACTTT. The encoded protein is CASSLTGPIPENF.

The chain couples TRBV6-5 to TRBJ1-5; D uncertain. CDR1 is MNHEY and CDR2 is SVGAGI in the germline V gene. Trimming shortened V by 6 bases and J by 5 bases, and 11 bases separated the two germline ends. The CDR3 runs to 13 residues. CDR3 sequence (DNA): TGTGCCAGCAGCCCGAGTAACTATCAGCCCCAGCATTTT. Protein: CASSPSNYQPQHF.